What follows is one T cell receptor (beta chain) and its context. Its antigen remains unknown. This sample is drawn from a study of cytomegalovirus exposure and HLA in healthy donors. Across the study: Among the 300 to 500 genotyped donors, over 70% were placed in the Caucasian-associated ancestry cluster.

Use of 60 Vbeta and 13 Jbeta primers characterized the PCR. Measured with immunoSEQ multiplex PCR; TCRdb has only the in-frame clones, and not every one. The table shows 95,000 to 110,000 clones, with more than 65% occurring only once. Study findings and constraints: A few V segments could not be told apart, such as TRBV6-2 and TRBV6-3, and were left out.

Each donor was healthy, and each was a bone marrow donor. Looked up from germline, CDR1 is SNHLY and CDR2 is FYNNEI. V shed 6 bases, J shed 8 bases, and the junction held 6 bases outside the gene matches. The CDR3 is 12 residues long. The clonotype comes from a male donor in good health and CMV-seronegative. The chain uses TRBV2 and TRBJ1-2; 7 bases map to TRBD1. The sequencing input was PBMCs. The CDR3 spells CASRTGSGGYTF. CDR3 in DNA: TGTGCCAGCAGGACAGGGTCGGGAGGCTACACCTTC.